This is a list of T cell receptor beta chains from one sample in a study of HIV-infected children after antiretroviral therapy interruption. TCRdb used MiXCR to reprocess the 3' RACE reads, holding one entry per CDR3 protein. The repertoire holds about 89,000 distinct CDR3 sequences, 6.9% seen once, with 1.1% in the top ten. Sequences were derived from CD45RA+ CD4+ T cells from PBMCs, pooled from several time points, sampled from a donor given antiretroviral therapy, either interrupted or continuous. The receptors stem from a pool of human donors with HIV. Each CDR3 is given with its conserved first and last residue. D genes are given only for firm matches. The size field is filled for only some rows; it gives once, few, many or a size class.

j_gene	v_gene	abundance	d_gene	CDR3nt	CDR3aa
TRBJ1-2	TRBV20-1	many	TRBD1	TGCAGTGCCTGGACAGGGCTCTATGGCTACACCTTC	CSAWTGLYGYTF
TRBJ2-4	TRBV6-2/TRBV6-3	many	NA	TGTGCCAGCAGTTACTCGAGGGGAGCCAAAAACATTCAGTACTTC	CASSYSRGAKNIQYF
TRBJ1-1	TRBV30	NA	NA	TGTGCCTGGAGGGGGCCCCCCCCAGGGGTCAACACTGAAGCTTTCTTT	CAWRGPPPGVNTEAFF
TRBJ2-4	TRBV11-2	many	TRBD1	TGTGCCAGCAGCTTGGGACAGGCCAATAACATTCAGTACTTC	CASSLGQANNIQYF
TRBJ2-5	TRBV11-2	many	TRBD1	TGTGCCAGCAGCTTCATCAGGGGGCGAGAGACCCAGTACTTC	CASSFIRGRETQYF
TRBJ1-1	TRBV6-5	many	NA	TGTGCCAGCAGTTTGTCCAGGGGAAACACTGAAGCTTTCTTT	CASSLSRGNTEAFF
TRBJ2-7	TRBV6-1	many	NA	TGTGCCAGCAGGGGCTTCTTCATGGGGGCCACCTACGAGCAGTACTTC	CASRGFFMGATYEQYF
TRBJ2-7	TRBV11-2	many	NA	TGTGCCAGCAGCTCTCCGTCACTGGGCGGATACGAGCAGTACTTC	CASSSPSLGGYEQYF
TRBJ1-2	TRBV6-1	many	NA	TGTGCCAGCAGTGAGGGCGGGGGCAGCATGATTCTTGGCTACACCTTC	CASSEGGGSMILGYTF
TRBJ2-7	TRBV6-6	many	NA	TGTGCCAGCAGACCCCGGGACCCCCACGAGCAGTACTTC	CASRPRDPHEQYF
TRBJ1-6	TRBV20-1	many	NA	TGCAGTGCTAGAGAACCCTCCGGACGTGACAATTCACCCCTCCACTTT	CSAREPSGRDNSPLHF
TRBJ2-7	TRBV12-3/TRBV12-4	NA	NA	TGTGCCAGCAGTTGGTATAGGGACGAGCAGTACTTC	CASSWYRDEQYF
TRBJ2-2	TRBV28	many	TRBD2	TGTGCCAGCAGAACAACACCGGGACTAGCGGACACCGGGGAGCTGTTTTTT	CASRTTPGLADTGELFF
TRBJ2-7	TRBV29-1	few	TRBD1	TGCAGCGTGTCTCCCGGGACAGGGACCCACGAGCAGTACTTC	CSVSPGTGTHEQYF
TRBJ2-7	TRBV7-9	many	NA	TGTGCCAGCAGCCCCCGGAGACAAGTGGGGGAGCAGTACTTC	CASSPRRQVGEQYF
TRBJ2-7	TRBV12-3/TRBV12-4	NA	NA	TGTGCCAGCAGTCTATCGGGGGTACCTTACGAGCAGTACTTC	CASSLSGVPYEQYF
TRBJ2-5	TRBV21-1	many	NA	TGTGCCAGCAGCAGGCACCGGGAGACCCAGTACTTC	CASSRHRETQYF
TRBJ1-1	TRBV5-4	many	NA	TGTGCCAGCAGCTTGGCGGGATCAGGCACTGAAGCTTTCTTT	CASSLAGSGTEAFF
TRBJ2-3	TRBV20-1	many	TRBD2	TGCAGTGCCACAGCGGTGGCGGGAGTGGATACGCAGTATTTT	CSATAVAGVDTQYF
TRBJ2-5	TRBV19	many	NA	TGTGCCAGTAGTATAGGGTGGGTGAACAACCCCGCCCGGGAGACCCAGTACTTC	CASSIGWVNNPARETQYF
TRBJ2-1	TRBV10-3	many	NA	TGTGCCATCAGTGAGGAAGAGCGGGCGGAGCAGTTCTTC	CAISEEERAEQFF
TRBJ1-1	TRBV13	many	TRBD1	TGTGCCAGCAGCTTCGAGGACAGGGGGACTGAAGCTTTCTTT	CASSFEDRGTEAFF
TRBJ2-5	TRBV5-1	few	TRBD2	TGCGCCAGCAGTCGGGGGCCTAGCGGGGGCCAAGAGACCCAGTACTTC	CASSRGPSGGQETQYF
TRBJ2-1	TRBV15	many	TRBD2	TGTGCCACCAGCAGAGTAGGGACTACCGATTACAATGAGCAGTTCTTC	CATSRVGTTDYNEQFF
TRBJ1-1	TRBV1	many	NA	TGCACCAGCAGCCAAGAGGGGACCTTGAACACTGAAGCTTTCTTT	CTSSQEGTLNTEAFF
TRBJ1-1	TRBV12-3/TRBV12-4	many	TRBD1	TGTGCCAGCAGCCGACCCGGGACAGGGCCTAACCGTGGCACTGAAGCTTTCTTT	CASSRPGTGPNRGTEAFF
TRBJ2-1	TRBV12-3/TRBV12-4	many	TRBD2	TGTGCCAGCAGAACTAGCGGGAGGGCCGTGGATGAGCAGTTCTTC	CASRTSGRAVDEQFF
TRBJ2-2	TRBV20-1	NA	TRBD1	TGCAGTGCCCACAGGGGGAAGAACACCGGGGAGCTGTTTTTT	CSAHRGKNTGELFF
TRBJ1-1	TRBV7-3	many	NA	TGTGCCAGCAGCTTAACGGGTATAGGTTCTAACACTGAAGCTTTCTTT	CASSLTGIGSNTEAFF
TRBJ2-1	TRBV5-1	few	NA	TGCGCCAGCAGCTTGGTATCTACCGCCTCCTACAATGAGCAGTTCTTC	CASSLVSTASYNEQFF
TRBJ2-1	TRBV18	NA	TRBD1	TGTGCCAGCTCACCACCCGGGACAGTACCCTACAATGAGCAGTTCTTC	CASSPPGTVPYNEQFF
TRBJ1-2	TRBV20-1	many	TRBD1	TGCAGTGCTCCCGACAGGGGAAGGTATGGCTACACCTTC	CSAPDRGRYGYTF
TRBJ2-7	TRBV6-2/TRBV6-3	many	TRBD2	TGTGCCAGCATTGGACTAGCGGGAACCTACGAGCAGTACTTC	CASIGLAGTYEQYF
TRBJ2-3	TRBV6-5	many	NA	TGTGCCAGCAGTTCTCAACGGATCACAGATACGCAGTATTTT	CASSSQRITDTQYF
TRBJ1-6	TRBV7-9	many	NA	TGTGCCAGCAGCTTACTCCACGTACAGAATTCACCCCTCCACTTT	CASSLLHVQNSPLHF
TRBJ2-7	TRBV18	few	NA	TGTGCCAGCTCACCCACAAGCTCCTACGAGCAGTACTTC	CASSPTSSYEQYF
TRBJ2-1	TRBV12-3/TRBV12-4	many	TRBD2	TGTGCCAGCAGTCCAATTTCCCTCACTAGCGGTGAGCAGTTCTTC	CASSPISLTSGEQFF
TRBJ2-1	TRBV12-3/TRBV12-4	NA	NA	TGTGCCAGCACCCCTCGGGCGGGGCTCGACTACAATGAGCAGTTCTTC	CASTPRAGLDYNEQFF
TRBJ2-1	TRBV7-3	many	NA	TGTGCCAGCAGCTTAATTCCGGGGGACAATGAGCAGTTCTTC	CASSLIPGDNEQFF
TRBJ2-7	TRBV7-4	few	NA	TGTGCCAGCAGCTTCGGGACCTCCGAGCAGTACTTC	CASSFGTSEQYF
TRBJ1-1	TRBV5-1	few	NA	TGCGCCAGCAGCCCTCCGGCGGTCGGGTACACTGAAGCTTTCTTT	CASSPPAVGYTEAFF
TRBJ2-7	TRBV29-1	many	TRBD1	TGCAGCGTTGAAGGGCGGGACAGGGGATCCTACGAGCAGTACTTC	CSVEGRDRGSYEQYF
TRBJ2-7	TRBV20-1	many	NA	TGCAGTGCTCTGTCAATCAGGGGGGGGTGGTACGAGCAGTACTTC	CSALSIRGGWYEQYF
TRBJ1-5	TRBV20-1	many	TRBD1	TGCAGTGCTAGAGATCTAAGGCTGACAGGGCAGTCGTACAATCAGCCCCAGCATTTT	CSARDLRLTGQSYNQPQHF
TRBJ1-1	TRBV2	many	NA	TGTGCCAGCAGTAGTAAGGAGAACACTGAAGCTTTCTTT	CASSSKENTEAFF
TRBJ2-3	TRBV19	many	NA	TGTGCCAGTACTGGGAGCACAGATACGCAGTATTTT	CASTGSTDTQYF
TRBJ2-7	TRBV11-2	many	NA	TGTGCCAGCAGCCCCATTCAGGGCGGGACCTACGAGCAGTACTTC	CASSPIQGGTYEQYF
TRBJ2-3	TRBV20-1	many	NA	TGCAGTGCTAGGGGCGAGGAAGTCACAGATACGCAGTATTTT	CSARGEEVTDTQYF
TRBJ2-5	TRBV5-4	many	NA	TGTGCCAGCGGTAGGGGGGGGCCAGAGACCCAGTACTTC	CASGRGGPETQYF
TRBJ2-1	TRBV27	many	NA	TGTGCCAGCAGTTGGCAGGGGGAGGGCAATGAGCAGTTCTTC	CASSWQGEGNEQFF
TRBJ2-7	TRBV28	many	TRBD1	TGTGCCAGCAGTTCGACAGGGGCTAGGAACGAGCAGTACTTC	CASSSTGARNEQYF
TRBJ1-2	TRBV12-3/TRBV12-4	many	NA	TGTGCCAGCAGCCCTTTGCAGCAGGGGTCTGGCTACACCTTC	CASSPLQQGSGYTF
TRBJ2-2	TRBV11-1	NA	TRBD1	TGTGCCAGCAGCTCCTGGCGCACAGGGGTTGGGAACACCGGGGAGCTGTTTTTT	CASSSWRTGVGNTGELFF
TRBJ2-6	TRBV20-1	few	NA	TGCAGTGCTCAGCGAGGGGCGACTGGGGCCAACGTCCTGACTTTC	CSAQRGATGANVLTF
TRBJ2-5	TRBV18	many	NA	TGTGCCAGCTCACAGGGTACAGAGACCCAGTACTTC	CASSQGTETQYF